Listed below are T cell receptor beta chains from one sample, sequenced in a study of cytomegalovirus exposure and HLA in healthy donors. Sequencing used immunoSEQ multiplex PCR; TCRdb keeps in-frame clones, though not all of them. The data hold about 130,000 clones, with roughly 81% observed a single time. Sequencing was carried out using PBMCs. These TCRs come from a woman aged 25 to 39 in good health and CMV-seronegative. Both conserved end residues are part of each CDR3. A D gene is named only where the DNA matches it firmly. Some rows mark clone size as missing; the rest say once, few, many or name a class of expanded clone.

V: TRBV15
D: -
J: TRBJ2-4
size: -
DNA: TGTGCCACCAGCAGAGATGGTGGTAGTGCCAAAAACATTCAGTACTTC
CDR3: CATSRDGGSAKNIQYF

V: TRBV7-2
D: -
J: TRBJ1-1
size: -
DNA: TGTGCCAGCAGTCAGGACAGGAACACTGAAGCTTTCTTT
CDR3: CASSQDRNTEAFF

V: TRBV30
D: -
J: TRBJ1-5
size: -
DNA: TGTGCCTGGAGTGTACGGGACAATCAGCCCCAGCATTTT
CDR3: CAWSVRDNQPQHF

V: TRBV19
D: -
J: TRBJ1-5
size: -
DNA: TGTGCCAGTAGTCCCCTCAATCAGCCCCAGCATTTT
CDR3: CASSPLNQPQHF

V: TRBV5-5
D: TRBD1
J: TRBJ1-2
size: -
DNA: TGTGCCAGCAGCTTGGCTTGGGCTACAGGGGGGAGCGGCTACACCTTC
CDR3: CASSLAWATGGSGYTF

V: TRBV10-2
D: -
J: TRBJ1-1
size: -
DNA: TGCGCCAGCAGTGGGGGGCGGACTGAAGCTTTCTTT
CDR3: CASSGGRTEAFF

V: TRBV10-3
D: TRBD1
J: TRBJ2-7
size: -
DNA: TGTGCCATCGGCGGACAGGGGGCCTACGAGCAGTACTTC
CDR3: CAIGGQGAYEQYF

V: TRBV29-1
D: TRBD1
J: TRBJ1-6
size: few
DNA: TGCAGCGTTGGACAGGGGAATTCACCCCTCCACTTT
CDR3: CSVGQGNSPLHF

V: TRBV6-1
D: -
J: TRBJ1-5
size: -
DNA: TGTGCCAGCAGTGGACACAGGGGCAATCAGCCCCAGCATTTT
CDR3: CASSGHRGNQPQHF

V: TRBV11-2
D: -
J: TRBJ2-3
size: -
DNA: TGTGCCAGCAGCTTATTAGCTGGAGCGGGTCTCACAGATACGCAGTATTTT
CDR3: CASSLLAGAGLTDTQYF

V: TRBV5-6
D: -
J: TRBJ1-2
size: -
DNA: TGTGCCAGCAGCGAAATACAGGGAGGGTATGGCTACACCTTC
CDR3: CASSEIQGGYGYTF

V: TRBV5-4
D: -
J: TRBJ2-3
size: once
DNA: TGTGCCAGCAGATTGCTAGGGGGGGCAGATACGCAGTATTTT
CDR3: CASRLLGGADTQYF

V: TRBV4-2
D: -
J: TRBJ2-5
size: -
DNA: TGTGCCAGCAGCCCCCTTGACTCCCAAGAGACCCAGTACTTC
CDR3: CASSPLDSQETQYF

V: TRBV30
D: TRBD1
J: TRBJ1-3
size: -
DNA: TGTGCCTGGAGCCCCTCTTCCGGCGGGACAGCGGTGGGAAACACCATATATTTT
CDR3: CAWSPSSGGTAVGNTIYF

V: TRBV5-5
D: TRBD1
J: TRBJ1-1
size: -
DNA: TGTGCCAGCAGCTTATTCGAATACGGGACAGGGGGGAACACTGAAGCTTTCTTT
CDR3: CASSLFEYGTGGNTEAFF

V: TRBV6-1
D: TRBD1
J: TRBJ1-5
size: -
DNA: TGTGCCAGCAGTGAAGACCTTACAGGGGCATATCCCCAGCATTTT
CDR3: CASSEDLTGAYPQHF

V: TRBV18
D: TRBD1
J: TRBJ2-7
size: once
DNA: TGTGCCAGCTCACCGAGACAGGGCCGTTTCTCCTACGAGCAGTACTTC
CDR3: CASSPRQGRFSYEQYF

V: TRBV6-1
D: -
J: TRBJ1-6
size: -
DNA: TGTGCCAGCAGGAGGGATTCAGGAAATTCACCCCTCCACTTT
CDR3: CASRRDSGNSPLHF

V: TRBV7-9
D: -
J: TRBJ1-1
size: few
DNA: TGTGCCAGCAGCTTAGGGGCAGGGGTCTTAAACACTGAAGCTTTCTTT
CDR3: CASSLGAGVLNTEAFF

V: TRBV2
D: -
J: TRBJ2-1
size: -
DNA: TGTGCCAGCAAAAGGGAGAATGAGCAGTTCTTC
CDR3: CASKRENEQFF

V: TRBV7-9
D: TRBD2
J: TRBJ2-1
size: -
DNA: TGTTCCAGCAGCTTAGGGTCGGTTGGGACTAGTGAGTTCTTC
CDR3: CSSSLGSVGTSEFF